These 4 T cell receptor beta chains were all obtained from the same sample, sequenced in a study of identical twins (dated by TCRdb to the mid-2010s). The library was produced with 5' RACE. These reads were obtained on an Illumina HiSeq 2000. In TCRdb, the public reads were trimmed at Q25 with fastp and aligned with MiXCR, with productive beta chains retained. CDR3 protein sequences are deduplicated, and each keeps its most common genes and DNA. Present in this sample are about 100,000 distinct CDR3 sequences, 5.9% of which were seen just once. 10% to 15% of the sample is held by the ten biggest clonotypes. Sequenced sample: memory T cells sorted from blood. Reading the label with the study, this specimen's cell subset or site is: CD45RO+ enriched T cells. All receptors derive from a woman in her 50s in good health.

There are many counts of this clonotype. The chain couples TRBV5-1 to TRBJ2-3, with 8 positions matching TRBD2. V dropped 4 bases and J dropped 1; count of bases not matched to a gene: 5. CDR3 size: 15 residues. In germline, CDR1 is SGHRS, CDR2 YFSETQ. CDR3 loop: CASSRAGEGTDTQYF. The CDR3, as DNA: TGCGCCAGCAGCAGAGCGGGAGAGGGCACAGATACGCAGTATTTT.

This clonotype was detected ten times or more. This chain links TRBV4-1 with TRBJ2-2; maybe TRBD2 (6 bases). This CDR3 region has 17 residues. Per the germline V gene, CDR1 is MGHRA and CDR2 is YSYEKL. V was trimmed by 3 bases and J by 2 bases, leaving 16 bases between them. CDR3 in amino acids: CASSQPPAGINTGELFF. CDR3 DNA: TGCGCCAGCAGCCAGCCTCCGGCGGGGATAAACACCGGGGAGCTGTTTTTT.

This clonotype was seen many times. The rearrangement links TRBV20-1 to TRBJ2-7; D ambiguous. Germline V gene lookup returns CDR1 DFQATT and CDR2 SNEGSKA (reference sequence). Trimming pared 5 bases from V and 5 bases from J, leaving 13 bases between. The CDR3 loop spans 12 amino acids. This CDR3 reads CSAQHGGNEQYF. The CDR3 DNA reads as TGCAGTGCTCAGCATGGCGGCAACGAGCAGTACTTC.

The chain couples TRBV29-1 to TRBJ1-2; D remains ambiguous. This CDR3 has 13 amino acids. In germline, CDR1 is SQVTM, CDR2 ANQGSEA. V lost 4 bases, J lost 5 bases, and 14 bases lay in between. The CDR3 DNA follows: TGCAGCGTTGGGTTTGGGTTGATATATGGCTACACCTTC. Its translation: CSVGFGLIYGYTF. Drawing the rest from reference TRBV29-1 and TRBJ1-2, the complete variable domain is SAVISQKPSRDICQRGTSLTIQCQVDSQVTMMFWYRQQPGQSLTLIATANQGSEATYESGFVIDKFPISRPNLTFSTLTVSNMSPEDSSIYLCSVGFGLIYGYTFGSGTRLTVV.